Below are 8 T cell receptor beta chains sequenced from a single sample in a study of blood T cells in healthy people across ages. Through a sample-barcoded 5' primer and a J-beta primer mix, a second PCR was run for roughly 6 to 11 cycles. MiXCR was run by TCRdb on the 5' RACE reads, yielding one entry per CDR3 protein. The table lists 550,000 to 650,000 distinct CDR3 sequences, under 30% of them singletons. Sequences were obtained from blood. The receptors stem from an elderly woman in good health.

The CDR3 DNA reads as TGTGCCAGTAGTACAGGGATTTACAATGAGCAGTTCTTC. Its translation is CASSTGIYNEQFF. The J gene is TRBJ2-1, the V gene TRBV19; D is possibly TRBD1 (5 bases). Germline V gives CDR1 LNHDA, CDR2 SQIVND (reference sequence). There are 13 residues in the CDR3. The V gene lost 4 bases and the J gene lost 4 bases, with 8 bases spanning the gap.

In this sample, this clonotype turned up many times. The chain links TRBV3-1 to TRBJ2-5; TRBD2 might be the D (6 bases). This CDR3 comprises 15 residues. V gave up 4 bases and J gave up 1 base, with 13 bases separating them. In germline, CDR1 is LGHDT, CDR2 YNNKEL (reference sequence). The CDR3, as DNA: TGTGCCAGCAGCCTTTACCACGGGAGCCAAGAGACCCAGTACTTC. Its translation: CASSLYHGSQETQYF.

Remarks on this clonotype: A much larger clone differs by one base, so this may be a read error. The V and J genes are TRBV20-1 and TRBJ2-5, with D perhaps matching TRBD1 (6 bases). This CDR3 has 13 amino acids. CDR1 is DFQATT, CDR2 SNEGSKA, per germline (reference sequence). Between the trimmed V and J ends, which lost 5 bases and 1 base, there was a span of 11 bases. CDR3 in amino acids: CSAQETGQETQYF. The CDR3 DNA reads TGCAGTGCTCAAGAGACAGGCCAAGAGACCCAGTACTTC.

The CDR3 here is CASSTGLGRETQYF. For the CDR3, the DNA is TGTGCCAGCAGCACAGGGTTGGGTAGAGAGACCCAGTACTTC. The chain combines TRBV7-9 with TRBJ2-5; the D gene is possibly TRBD1 (6 bases). The CDR3 runs to 14 residues. CDR1 is SEHNR, CDR2 FQNEAQ, per germline (reference sequence). Between the trimmed V and J ends, which lost 5 bases and 4 bases, there was a span of 14 bases. Variable domain in full (rest from reference TRBV7-9 and TRBJ2-5): DTGVSQNPRHKITKRGQNVTFRCDPISEHNRLYWYRQTLGQGPEFLTYFQNEAQLEKSRLLSDRFSAERPKGSFSTLEIQRTEQGDSAMYLCASSTGLGRETQYFGPGTRLLVL.

A few counts support this clonotype. A much larger clone differs by one base, so this may be a read error. The chain uses TRBV9 and TRBJ1-4; a possible D gene is TRBD1 (6 bases). This CDR3 has 15 residues. Germline CDR1 is SGDLS and CDR2 is YYNGEE. For the CDR3, the DNA is TGTGCCAGCAGCGTAGCCGGGACAACTAATGAAAAACGGTTTTTT. This gives the protein CASSVAGTTNEKRFF.

This clonotype was seen at least ten times. This CDR3 reads CASSLATPKTDTQYF. In nucleotides, the CDR3 is TGTGCCAGCAGCCTAGCCACTCCAAAGACAGATACGCAGTATTTT. V is TRBV27 and J is TRBJ2-3; D possibly corresponds to TRBD2 (5 bases). In germline, CDR1 is MNHEY, CDR2 SMNVEV (reference sequence). This CDR3 has 15 residues. Trimming pared 6 bases from V and 3 bases from J, leaving 16 bases between.

CDR3: CASSELRGYTEAFF. The CDR3 DNA follows: TGTGCCAGCAGTGAACTCAGGGGGTACACTGAAGCTTTCTTT. This chain connects TRBV25-1 to TRBJ1-1; 7 bases are a match to TRBD1. Germline CDR1 is MGHDK and CDR2 is SYGVNS. The CDR3 has 14 amino acids. Trimming at V came to 2 bases and at J to 3 bases, leaving 3 bases not matched to a gene.

Regarding this clonotype: A read error may be the cause here, since a much bigger clone is one base away. This chain connects TRBV6-2 or TRBV6-3 to TRBJ2-5; D gene uncertain. From germline, CDR1 is MNHEY and CDR2 SVGEGT. CDR3 length: 11 residues. CDR3: CTSRLGGTQYF. The CDR3 DNA sequence: TGTACCAGCAGGCTGGGCGGGACCCAGTACTTC.